Presented here are 19 T cell receptor beta chains from one specimen sequenced in a study of sequential checkpoint blockade in melanoma. Profiling relied on immunoSEQ multiplex PCR, and the TCRdb table lists in-frame clones only, not all of them. The sample records some 17,000 clones, more than 65% being singletons. Indicated treatment: randomized to nivolumab then ipilimumab (arm A) or the reverse (arm B). Sequenced material: CD8+ T cells sorted from blood (inferred from file names), taken from a patient given nivolumab and ipilimumab in sequence. These receptors were collected from a human donor with melanoma.

The chain combines TRBV7-2 with TRBJ1-2, with a possible D match to TRBD1 (5 bases). Germline lookup yields CDR1 SGHTA and CDR2 FQGNSA. The germline V and J ends were trimmed by 4 bases and 4 bases, with 13 bases remaining between them. The CDR3 is 14 amino acids. CDR3 amino acids: CASSSQTALYGYTF. As DNA, the CDR3 is TGTGCCAGCAGCTCCCAGACAGCGCTCTATGGCTACACCTTC.

This clone is judged medium-sized. This chain uses TRBV28 with TRBJ2-7; D possibly corresponds to TRBD1 (6 bases). V was cut by 5 bases and J by 4 bases, with 12 bases left in between. The V gene's germline CDR1 is MDHEN and CDR2 SYDVKM. The CDR3 contains 13 residues. Here the CDR3 DNA reads TGTGCCAGCAGTGATGTACAGGGTTACGAGCAGTACGTC. Translation gives CASSDVQGYEQYV.

The rearrangement links TRBV7-6 to TRBJ2-5; weak D call: TRBD2 (5 bases). V gave up 1 base and J gave up 5 bases, with 8 bases separating them. The CDR3 has 13 residues. Germline CDR1 is SGHVS and CDR2 is FNYEAQ. Written as DNA, the CDR3 is TGTGCCAGCAGCTTAGTCGGCGGGGAGACCCAGTACTTC. Translating gives CASSLVGGETQYF.

A word on this clone: Mismatch with germline at one junction end may stem from a read error. The chain couples TRBV7-4 to TRBJ2-1; tentative D call: TRBD2 (5 bases). Germline lookup yields CDR1 SGHVT and CDR2 SQSDAQ. The CDR3 spans 15 residues. The CDR3: CASSVAGSAAGEQFF. The CDR3 DNA reads TGTGCCAGCAGCGTAGCCGGTAGCGCGGCCGGTGAGCAGTTCTTC.

This clone was seen once. This sequence joins TRBV5-6 and TRBJ2-7; 7 bases are shared with TRBD1. The CDR3 runs 13 residues. V shed 4 bases and J 2 bases; nucleotides not matched to a gene: 3. Germline V gene lookup returns CDR1 SGHDT and CDR2 YYEEEE. The DNA for the CDR3 is TGTGCCAGCAGCCCCGGGACAGCCTACGAGCAGTACGTC. Its protein is CASSPGTAYEQYV.

This clone was seen more than once but under ten times. The chain couples TRBV6-4 to TRBJ2-3; 12 positions agree with TRBD2. The V gene end was trimmed by 4 bases and the J gene end by 1 base; junction bases not matched to a gene: 0. The CDR3 has 15 amino acids. Per the germline V gene, CDR1 is MRHNA and CDR2 is SNTAGT. This CDR3 reads CASSGTSGGTDTQYF. The CDR3 coding sequence is TGTGCCAGCAGTGGGACTAGCGGGGGCACAGATACGCAGTATTTT.

This clone was observed a few times. V usage is TRBV6-1 and J usage is TRBJ2-2, with D maybe TRBD1 (6 bases). This CDR3 spans 13 amino acids. V lost 3 bases and J lost 7, with 9 bases in between. Germline V gene sequence: CDR1 MNHNS, CDR2 SASEGT. CDR3 coding DNA: TGTGCCAGCAGTGACGAGGGACACGGGGAGCTGTTTTTT. Translation: CASSDEGHGELFF.

V usage is TRBV9 and J usage is TRBJ1-5; TRBD1 matches at 9 bases. J gave up 4 bases and V 4 bases, and 6 bases lay outside the gene matches. Germline CDR1 SGDLS, CDR2 YYNGEE. The CDR3 contains 15 residues. CDR3 sequence (DNA): TGTGCCAGCAGCTTAACGACAGGGGGTAATCAGCCCCAGCATTTT. This codes for CASSLTTGGNQPQHF. Drawing the rest from reference TRBV9 and TRBJ1-5, the complete variable domain is DSGVTQTPKHLITATGQRVTLRCSPRSGDLSVYWYQQSLDQGLQFLIQYYNGEERAKGNILERFSAQQFPDLHSELNLSSLELGDSALYFCASSLTTGGNQPQHFGDGTRLSIL.

J is TRBJ2-7 and V is TRBV6-5; possibly TRBD2 for D (6 bases). Germline V gene lookup returns CDR1 MNHEY and CDR2 SVGAGI. The CDR3 has 16 residues. The V and J ends lost 0 bases and 3 bases respectively, with 15 bases between them. The CDR3 DNA sequence: TGTGCCAGCAGTTACTCGAAAGGGGCGCGGGACTACGAGCAGTACTTC. Translation gives CASSYSKGARDYEQYF.

This clone has a single count. The chain joins TRBV11-2 to TRBJ1-3; D gene uncertain. Germline CDR1 and CDR2: SGHAT and FQNNGV. The length of the CDR3 is 14 residues. Between the trimmed V and J ends, which lost 1 base and 0 bases, there was a span of 4 bases. The CDR3 here is CASSLAYSGNTIYF. CDR3 DNA sequence: TGTGCCAGCAGCTTAGCGTACTCTGGAAACACCATATATTTT.

The table lists this clone with a count of one. V is TRBV5-4 and J is TRBJ2-1; 9 bases map to TRBD1. This CDR3 is built from 15 residues. Trimming cost V 0 bases and J 5 bases; bases outside gene matches: 3. Germline values: CDR1 SGHNT, CDR2 YYREEE (reference sequence). The CDR3 sequence: CASSLDRGLNNEQFF. Here the CDR3 DNA reads TGTGCCAGCAGCTTGGACAGGGGGCTAAACAATGAGCAGTTCTTC.

The chain uses TRBV4-3 and TRBJ1-6, with D possibly being TRBD1 (6 bases). Germline V gene sequence: CDR1 LGHNA, CDR2 YSLEER. CDR3 length: 15 residues. Trimming pared 5 bases from V and 6 bases from J, leaving 14 bases between. The CDR3 spells CASSLGTGPNSPLHF. Written as DNA, the CDR3 is TGCGCCAGCAGCTTAGGTACAGGGCCTAATTCACCCCTCCACTTT.

This clone has a single count. The genes are TRBV9 and TRBJ2-7, with TRBD1 as a possible D gene (6 bases). CDR3 size: 14 residues. Germline values: CDR1 SGDLS, CDR2 YYNGEE. Trimming removed 3 bases at V and 1 base at J, with 11 bases between. Here the CDR3 DNA reads TGTGCCAGCAGCGAAAGGACAGAATCCTACGAGCAGTACTTC. It specifies CASSERTESYEQYF.

This chain connects TRBV18 to TRBJ2-1, with 8 bases aligning to TRBD1. CDR1 and CDR2 (germline): KGHSH, LQKENI. The CDR3 has 16 amino acids. With 3 bases clipped from V and 2 bases from J, the junction kept 6 bases outside the gene matches. The CDR3 DNA reads TGTGCCAGCTCACCCCCCGGACAGGGTACCTACAATGAGCAGTTCTTC. Protein sequence: CASSPPGQGTYNEQFF. Using reference TRBV18 and TRBJ2-1 for the parts outside the CDR3, the full variable domain is NAGVMQNPRHLVRRRGQEARLRCSPMKGHSHVYWYRQLPEEGLKFMVYLQKENIIDESGMPKERFSAEFPKEGPSILRIQQVVRGDSAAYFCASSPPGQGTYNEQFFGPGTRLTVL.

This chain connects TRBV9 to TRBJ2-1; 10 nucleotides agree with TRBD2. The CDR3 is 20 amino acids. Per the germline V gene, CDR1 is SGDLS and CDR2 is YYNGEE. V shed 0 bases, J shed 3 bases, and the junction held 15 bases outside the gene matches. DNA for the CDR3: TGTGCCAGCAGCGTAGAAGGTAGGACTAGCGGTGTCCCCAACTACAATGAGCAGTTCTTC. It translates to CASSVEGRTSGVPNYNEQFF.

V usage is TRBV28 and J usage is TRBJ2-7, with 8 bases that match TRBD2. V lost 6 bases and J lost 2; bases outside the gene matches: 9. CDR3 length: 15 residues. CDR1 MDHEN and CDR2 SYDVKM come from the germline V gene. Here the CDR3 DNA reads TGTGCCAGCAGGTCTCGGGGGGGGAATACCTACGAGCAGTACGTC. It specifies CASRSRGGNTYEQYV.

The CDR3 nucleotides read TGTGCCAGCAGCCCAGGGTTAGGGTATGGCTACACCTTC. Translated: CASSPGLGYGYTF. The V call is TRBV5-4, the J call TRBJ1-2; TRBD1 might be the D (5 bases). CDR1 SGHNT and CDR2 YYREEE come from the germline V gene (reference sequence). V gave up 4 bases and J gave up 5 bases, with 12 bases separating them. The CDR3 runs 13 residues.

This clone was seen once. The chain employs TRBV9 and TRBJ1-2; D is ambiguous. V was trimmed by 0 bases and J by 4 bases, leaving 4 bases between them. Germline CDR1 is SGDLS and CDR2 is YYNGEE. This CDR3 spans 12 amino acids. This CDR3 reads CASSVASYGYTF. The CDR3 DNA follows: TGTGCCAGCAGCGTAGCGAGCTATGGCTACACCTTC.

The chain is built from TRBV28 and TRBJ2-1; TRBD1 is a possible D gene (5 bases). The germline V gene has CDR1 MDHEN and CDR2 SYDVKM. V dropped 2 bases and J dropped 2 bases, with 7 bases sitting between them. This CDR3 has 14 residues. The CDR3 protein is CASSLRGTYNEQFF. CDR3 nucleotide sequence: TGTGCCAGCAGTTTAAGGGGAACCTACAATGAGCAGTTCTTC.